The 3 T cell receptor beta chains reported below all come from one sample, sequenced in a study of blood T cells in healthy people across ages. A second 7 to 11 cycle PCR used barcoded and J-beta primers. TCRdb reprocessed the 5' RACE reads with MiXCR, giving one entry per CDR3 protein. The sample has about 1.1 million distinct CDR3 sequences; 35% to 40% are singletons. The sequencing sample was made of blood. These receptors were obtained from a man aged 18 to 29 in good health.

The chain uses TRBV4-2 and TRBJ1-1, with 8 bases identical to TRBD1. This CDR3 has 14 amino acids. With 3 bases clipped from V and 4 bases from J, the junction kept 4 bases outside the gene matches. In germline, CDR1 is LGHNA, CDR2 YNFKEQ. This CDR3 reads CASSQDTGGTEAFF. CDR3 sequence (DNA): TGTGCCAGCAGCCAGGATACAGGGGGCACTGAAGCTTTCTTT.

This sequence joins TRBV10-3 and TRBJ2-1, with 7 positions matching TRBD2. Germline values: CDR1 ENHRY, CDR2 SYGVKD. This CDR3 spans 13 amino acids. The junction had 1 base not matched to a gene; V was cut back by 4 bases and J by 4 bases. CDR3: CAISGRGYNEQFF. The CDR3 DNA reads TGTGCCATCAGTGGGCGGGGGTACAATGAGCAGTTCTTC.

This clonotype was recorded a few times. The chain employs TRBV18 and TRBJ2-5; TRBD1 matches at 7 bases. The CDR3 sequence is 14 residues long. Germline CDR1 and CDR2: KGHSH and LQKENI. Trimming at V came to 2 bases and at J to 10 bases, leaving 10 bases not matched to a gene. The CDR3 nucleotides are TGTGCCAGCTCACCAGCCGGGACAGAAAATTACCAGTACTTC. This codes for CASSPAGTENYQYF.